Sequencing of this TCR beta chain was carried out in a study of spatial heterogeneity in lung cancer. A few counts support this clonotype. As to time point: blood at routine non-recurrence follow-up after resection. TCRdb independently ran MiXCR on the 5' RACE reads; one entry per CDR3 protein. The table has around 45,000 distinct CDR3 sequences, 20% to 25% seen once. The CDR3 runs to 15 residues. Per germline, CDR1 SGHRS and CDR2 YFSETQ. V dropped 7 bases and J dropped 0 bases, with 16 bases sitting between them. The sample was PBMCs, taken at follow-up. The rearrangement joins TRBV5-1 to TRBJ1-1, with D perhaps matching TRBD1 (5 bases). The origin of this receptor is a female donor with early-stage non-small cell lung cancer. The CDR3 nucleotides are TGCGCCAGCCACGGGGGTTATCGTCTGAACACTGAAGCTTTCTTT. Amino acid sequence: CASHGGYRLNTEAFF.